This T cell receptor beta chain is from a study of T-cell memory formation after mild COVID-19. This clonotype turned up a few times. Constant-segment primers and 5'RACE yielded cDNA libraries for TCR alpha and TCR beta, each carrying sample barcodes and UMIs. TCRdb ran MiXCR on the 5' RACE reads and lists one entry per CDR3 protein. The sample yields 180,000 or so distinct CDR3 sequences, roughly 10% seen once. Per germline, CDR1 SGHRS and CDR2 YFSETQ. The V segment lost 4 bases and the J segment 1 base; nucleotides outside the gene matches: 5. The CDR3 extends over 15 amino acids. The sequenced sample was PBMCs or a T cell subset sorted from them (not recorded which). This clonotype was sampled from a man aged 18 to 29 who had mild COVID-19 (a few samples of this study predate the infection). Cell type and time point are not known. The chain combines TRBV5-1 with TRBJ2-3; 8 bases fit TRBD2. CDR3 nucleotides: TGCGCCAGCAGCATACAAGCGGGGGGCACAGATACGCAGTATTTT. Translating it yields CASSIQAGGTDTQYF.